Given below is one TCR beta chain in context. The CDR3 extends over 14 amino acids. The V end lost 8 bases, the J end lost 6 bases, and 22 bases lay between the germline ends. Germline V CDR1 and CDR2: GTSNPN, SVGIG (reference sequence). This sample is drawn from a study of radiotherapy plus CTLA-4 blockade in lung cancer. Study as a whole: Among patients, over 15% showed objective responses, and roughly 31% had disease control.

Focal radiation was given together with CTLA-4 blockade (ipilimumab) to patients with chemo-refractory metastatic non-small-cell lung cancer. This table comes from immunoSEQ multiplex PCR, and its TCRdb copy is limited to in-frame clones, with some not included. In the table there are fewer than 140,000 clones, about 83% of which are singletons. V usage is TRBV30 and J usage is TRBJ1-2, with TRBD1 as a possible D gene (6 bases). This sample comprised peripheral blood, obtained from a patient treated with radiotherapy plus ipilimumab. The receptor was derived from a human donor with non-small cell lung cancer that progressed on radiotherapy plus ipilimumab. Some clones in this sample may be carry-over from other donors' samples. The CDR3 protein is CAGGTAGVADGYTF. The CDR3 DNA reads as TGTGCCGGGGGCACGGCAGGAGTCGCTGATGGCTACACCTTC.